A selection of T cell receptor beta chains follows, all from one sample in a study of early T cells in non-severe SARS-CoV-2 infection. TCRdb independently ran MiXCR on the 5' RACE reads; one entry per CDR3 protein. The sample yields about 110,000 distinct CDR3 sequences, about 12% seen once. Sequences were obtained from whole blood. The receptor set was obtained from an adult who was a healthcare worker with PCR-confirmed SARS-CoV-2 infection or an uninfected control (not recorded which). Both conserved end residues are part of each CDR3. Expanded clones are given a class, and other clones once, few, many or no size at all.

>TRBV3-1|few|14|TRBJ1-1
CASSPLPLGTEAFF
>TRBV2|many|18|TRBJ2-4
CASRPQGSLSLAKNIQYF
>TRBV9|few|15|TRBJ2-3
CASSLWTSGTDTQYF
>TRBV28|.|12|TRBJ2-7
CASSPVGMEQYF
>TRBV12-3/TRBV12-4|few|13|TRBJ1-5
CASSLGQLQPQHF
>TRBV30|many|14|TRBJ2-7
CAWSRGQPTYEQYF
>TRBV7-9|.|14|TRBJ2-7
CASSLGGSIGEQYF
>TRBV12-2|.|17|TRBJ2-2
CASRSETKNEAPGSCFF
>TRBV12-3/TRBV12-4|.|14|TRBJ2-7
CASSFTGQLYEQYF
>TRBV6-5|many|15|TRBJ1-2
CASSLSGTHNYGYTF
>TRBV7-2|many|14|TRBJ2-5
CASSLGLDQETQYF
>TRBV20-1|many|12|TRBJ2-7
CSASGGTYEQYF
>TRBV4-1|many|16|TRBJ2-5
CASSQYGGGTKETQYF
>TRBV19|many|17|TRBJ2-4
CASSIASSGRARNIQYF
>TRBV6-6|few|17|TRBJ2-7
CASSHRLAGVHGDEQYF
>TRBV28|.|19|TRBJ2-2
CASTLGGLAGGTNTGELFF
>TRBV20-1|.|17|TRBJ2-7
CSARDLRREEFSYEQYF
>TRBV6-4|few|14|TRBJ1-1
CASRPTVVNTEAFF
>TRBV6-2/TRBV6-3|.|14|TRBJ2-1
CASKITSSYNEQFF
>TRBV15|.|17|TRBJ2-2
CATSRSRTGTEAGELFF
>TRBV19|many|17|TRBJ2-2
CASSRRRLADNTGELFF
>TRBV3-1|.|12|TRBJ2-7
CASSIDAYEQYF
>TRBV3-1|.|11|TRBJ2-7
CASSLRGEQYF
>TRBV6-6|many|11|TRBJ1-1
CASSQTTEAFF
>TRBV10-3|many|14|TRBJ1-6
CAIRQSSYNSPLHF
>TRBV11-2|many|11|TRBJ2-1
CASSLGDSQFF
>TRBV27|few|17|TRBJ2-7
CASSPLRLDRFSYEQYF
>TRBV7-9|.|15|TRBJ1-6
CASSSTGEYNSPLHF
>TRBV6-5|few|16|TRBJ2-3
CASSFNSPGGTDTQYF
>TRBV10-1|many|13|TRBJ2-1
CASSPSGLDEQFF
>TRBV7-3|many|13|TRBJ2-5
CASSLNGGETQYF
>TRBV6-5|.|16|TRBJ2-4
CASRKTSGVAKNIQYF
>TRBV23-1|many|16|TRBJ2-7
CASSRGRQGGTYEQYF
>TRBV29-1|.|13|TRBJ2-1
CSVDEVVYNEQFF
>TRBV5-5|few|15|TRBJ1-5
CASSSRQDSNQPQHF
>TRBV3-1|.|13|TRBJ2-2
CASSQRRGGELFF
>TRBV20-1|few|12|TRBJ2-3
CSAPGRTDTQYF
>TRBV30|.|14|TRBJ1-1
CAWSVLWGSTEAFF